A single sample gave rise to the 15 T cell receptor beta chains below, sequenced in a study of cytomegalovirus exposure and HLA in healthy donors (dated 2017 in TCRdb). The library was generated by the immunoSEQ multiplex PCR assay. Imported from immuneACCESS, the table was reduced by TCRdb to in-frame sequences with V and J called. These copies leave out some clones; in studies compared against another copy, an unresolved V gene accounts for under half, and the cause of the remainder is not known. The sample table holds about 160,000 clones, of which 86% were seen once. The ten largest make up approximately 2.1% of the sample. Specimen: PBMCs. The receptor source for this set is a woman aged 18-29 years in good health and CMV-seronegative.

V is TRBV15 and J is TRBJ2-6, with D unresolved. The germline CDR1 and CDR2 sequences are LNHNV and YYDKDF (reference sequence). This CDR3 is 21 amino acids long. The V gene lost 1 base and the J gene lost 2 bases, with 24 bases spanning the gap. The chain's CDR3 is CATSRVVVLVAGSPGANVLTF. Written as DNA, the CDR3 is TGTGCCACCAGCAGAGTAGTTGTCTTAGTGGCAGGATCTCCTGGGGCCAACGTCCTGACTTTC.

The chain employs TRBV11-2 and TRBJ2-7, with 8 nucleotides matching TRBD2. V shed 6 bases, J shed 3 bases, and the junction held 13 bases outside the gene matches. This CDR3 has 16 residues. Per the germline V gene, CDR1 is SGHAT and CDR2 is FQNNGV. The CDR3 DNA is TGTGCCAGCAGTCTTACAAGCGGGAGAACGGGCTACGAGCAGTACTTC. Translating it yields CASSLTSGRTGYEQYF.

The CDR3 bases are TGTGCCAGCAGTGCTTTGACCAGGGTTCCCTCCTACAATGAGCAGTTCTTC. It yields the protein CASSALTRVPSYNEQFF. J is TRBJ2-1 and V is TRBV27; TRBD1 might be the D (5 bases). This CDR3 has 17 amino acids. V was pared by 5 bases and J by 0 bases, with 17 bases between. Per the germline V gene, CDR1 is MNHEY and CDR2 is SMNVEV (reference sequence).

For this clone: Mismatch with germline at one junction end may stem from a read error. The chain carries TRBV6-1 and TRBJ1-2, with D hard to call. This CDR3 contains 11 residues. Germline V lookup: CDR1 MNHNS, CDR2 SASEGT. The CDR3 region is CASSEAYRGSF. CDR3 DNA: TGTGCCAGCAGTGAGGCTTATCGAGGCTCCTTC.

The chain recombines TRBV29-1 with TRBJ2-1; no reliable D call. The germline V and J ends were trimmed by 7 bases and 13 bases, with 14 bases remaining between them. Germline CDR1 is SQVTM and CDR2 is ANQGSEA. This CDR3 spans 10 amino acids. The CDR3 spells CSALLDAQFF. CDR3 bases: TGCAGCGCTCTCCTAGACGCCCAGTTCTTC.

V usage is TRBV5-1 and J usage is TRBJ1-1, with TRBD1 matching over 8 bases. Per the germline V gene, CDR1 is SGHRS and CDR2 is YFSETQ. Trimming at V came to 2 bases and at J to 1 base, leaving 1 base not matched to a gene. The CDR3 has 14 amino acids. The CDR3 spells CASSFGTGNTEAFF. In nucleotides, the CDR3 is TGCGCCAGCAGCTTTGGGACAGGGAACACTGAAGCTTTCTTT.

The rearrangement joins TRBV19 to TRBJ2-1, with D maybe TRBD2 (6 bases). Between the trimmed V and J ends, which lost 3 bases and 10 bases, there was a span of 13 bases. Germline values: CDR1 LNHDA, CDR2 SQIVND (reference sequence). The CDR3 sequence is 13 residues long. In DNA, the CDR3 is TGTGCCAGTAGTATTGGACGGGGGAGAGAGCAGTTCTTC. This gives the protein CASSIGRGREQFF.

The rearrangement uses TRBV4-2 and TRBJ1-1; D possibly corresponds to TRBD1 (5 bases). Trimming took off 4 bases at V and 2 bases at J, with 11 bases between the two ends. Germline CDR1 is LGHNA and CDR2 is YNFKEQ. CDR3 size: 14 residues. The DNA of the CDR3 is TGTGCCAGCAGCCCGGATACAGGTAACACTGAAGCTTTCTTT. Its translation: CASSPDTGNTEAFF.

J is TRBJ2-3 and V is TRBV4-1, with 9 bases lining up with TRBD2. V shed 0 bases and J 7 bases; nucleotides not matched to a gene: 11. The germline V gene encodes CDR1 MGHRA and CDR2 YSYEKL. The CDR3 extends over 17 amino acids. CDR3: CASSQDLAGGIRNTQYF. DNA of the CDR3: TGCGCCAGCAGCCAAGATCTGGCGGGGGGGATCAGAAATACGCAGTATTTT.

V and J are TRBV7-2 and TRBJ2-5; TRBD1 aligns across 7 bases. Germline V lookup: CDR1 SGHTA, CDR2 FQGNSA. V shed 2 bases and J 5 bases; nucleotides not matched to a gene: 5. This CDR3 region has 14 residues. The CDR3 reads CASSLIGGWETQYF. The CDR3 DNA sequence: TGTGCCAGCAGCTTAATAGGGGGCTGGGAGACCCAGTACTTC.

V and J are TRBV7-8 and TRBJ2-2; D is undetermined. Germline-derived CDR1 and CDR2 are SGHVS and FQNEAQ. CDR3 size: 15 residues. V dropped 2 bases and J dropped 8 bases, with 15 bases sitting between them. The CDR3 coding sequence is TGTGCCAGCAGCTTATGGCACGCCGCTCCGGGGGAGCTGTTTTTT. It yields the protein CASSLWHAAPGELFF. Drawing the rest from reference TRBV7-8 and TRBJ2-2, the complete variable domain is GAGVSQSPRYKVAKRGQDVALRCDPISGHVSLFWYQQALGQGPEFLTYFQNEAQLDKSGLPSDRFFAERPEGSVSTLKIQRTQQEDSAVYLCASSLWHAAPGELFFGEGSRLTVL.

The chain's CDR3 is CASSLSGGAWEKLFF. CDR3 DNA sequence: TGTGCCAGCAGCCTATCAGGGGGCGCTTGGGAAAAACTGTTTTTT. The chain carries TRBV5-5 and TRBJ1-4; 8 bases are a match to TRBD1. The CDR3 totals 15 residues. Germline CDR1 is SGHKS and CDR2 is YYEKEE (reference sequence). The ends lost 4 bases at V and 8 bases at J; junction bases unmatched: 10.

This clone was seen only a few times. V usage is TRBV19 and J usage is TRBJ2-2, with TRBD1 matching 9 bases. Trimming cost V 9 bases and J 3 bases; bases outside gene matches: 2. There are 13 residues in the CDR3. Per the germline V gene, CDR1 is LNHDA and CDR2 is SQIVND (reference sequence). The CDR3 DNA reads as TGTGCCAGCTGGACAGGGGACACCGGGGAGCTGTTTTTT. Residues: CASWTGDTGELFF.

This clone has more than one count but fewer than ten. This chain connects TRBV25-1 to TRBJ1-1; 7 bases are shared with TRBD1. Germline values: CDR1 MGHDK, CDR2 SYGVNS. The CDR3 totals 15 residues. The ends lost 1 base at V and 4 bases at J; junction bases unmatched: 6. The CDR3 is CASSELGQESTEAFF. The DNA for the CDR3 is TGTGCCAGCAGTGAATTAGGACAGGAATCCACTGAAGCTTTCTTT.

This chain uses TRBV15 with TRBJ1-3; D perhaps matches TRBD1 (5 bases). In germline, CDR1 is LNHNV, CDR2 YYDKDF (reference sequence). Trimming left V 3 bases short and J 1 base short, with 28 bases between. CDR3 length: 21 residues. The CDR3, as DNA: TGTGCCACCAGCAGCCAGGGAAGCCTTCTGGGCCCCTTGAGGTCTGGAAACACCATATATTTT. Amino acids: CATSSQGSLLGPLRSGNTIYF.